The 2 T cell receptor beta chains reported below all come from one sample, sequenced in a study of blood T cell repertoires in COVID-19. Some clones are missing from TCRdb's copy, which holds only in-frame ones; the method was immunoSEQ multiplex PCR. The data show 150,000 to 200,000 clones, with less than 90% seen just once and 7.6% held by the top ten. Material for sequencing was peripheral blood. These receptors were taken from a woman between 65 and 79 years old with COVID-19, enrolled during active disease.

This clone was detected once. V gene TRBV11-2 combines with J gene TRBJ2-5; 7 bases line up with TRBD2. The ends lost 7 bases at V and 2 bases at J; junction bases unmatched: 10. The CDR3 is 15 residues long. Germline V CDR1 and CDR2: SGHAT, FQNNGV. The CDR3 DNA is TGTGCCAGCACCCTGGGGGGGAATCCTCAAGAGACCCAGTACTTC. It translates to CASTLGGNPQETQYF.

The V call is TRBV11-2, the J call TRBJ2-2, with a weak D call TRBD2 (6 bases). Trimming pared 5 bases from V and 7 bases from J, leaving 11 bases between. This CDR3 is 13 amino acids long. The germline V gene encodes CDR1 SGHAT and CDR2 FQNNGV. Written as DNA, the CDR3 is TGTGCCAGCAGCCCCCGGGAGTACGGGGAGCTGTTTTTT. It translates to CASSPREYGELFF. The full variable domain, its missing parts supplied by reference TRBV11-2 and TRBJ2-2, is EAGVAQSPRYKIIEKRQSVAFWCNPISGHATLYWYQQILGQGPKLLIQFQNNGVVDDSQLPKDRFSAERLKGVDSTLKIQPAKLEDSAVYLCASSPREYGELFFGEGSRLTVL.